The rows below give T cell receptor beta chains drawn from one sample of a study of beta chain features in type 1 diabetes. Clones were sequenced by immunoSEQ multiplex PCR, and TCRdb holds only the in-frame ones, with some missing. The table has about 110,000 clones, 40% seen once; the top ten hold over 0.065%. Sequencing input: stem cell memory CD4+ T cells from blood. All receptors come from a woman aged 18 to 35 in good health. Each CDR3 is given with its conserved first and last residue. A D gene is named only where the DNA matches it firmly. A row's size may be missing; if present it is once, few, many or a size class.

size,J,V,D,CDR3,DNA
few,TRBJ2-1,TRBV7-2,TRBD1,CASSLGGQGLNEQFF,TGTGCCAGCAGCTTAGGGGGACAGGGATTAAATGAGCAGTTCTTC
few,TRBJ1-2,TRBV7-9,TRBD1,CASSSGTGARASYGYTF,TGTGCCAGCAGCTCGGGTACAGGGGCTAGGGCCTCCTATGGCTACACCTTC
few,TRBJ1-1,TRBV6-5,NA,CASSSRTANTEAFF,TGTGCCAGCAGTTCCCGGACAGCAAACACTGAAGCTTTCTTT
NA,TRBJ2-7,TRBV10-3,TRBD1,CAISGWDRPYEQYF,TGTGCCATCAGTGGATGGGACAGACCCTACGAGCAGTACTTC
NA,TRBJ2-5,TRBV28,NA,CASSLQGGGETQYF,TGTGCCAGCAGTTTACAGGGAGGAGGAGAGACCCAGTACTTC
NA,TRBJ2-6,TRBV4-3,NA,CASSQARGAGANVLTF,TGCGCCAGCAGCCAGGCACGGGGTGCTGGGGCCAACGTCCTGACTTTC
NA,TRBJ2-3,TRBV29-1,TRBD2,CSSFSGITTDTQYF,TGCAGCTCGTTTAGCGGGATTACCACAGATACGCAGTATTTT
NA,TRBJ1-2,TRBV30,NA,CAWRARSLSYGYTF,TGTGCCTGGAGAGCTAGATCCCTCTCTTATGGCTACACCTTC
few,TRBJ1-1,TRBV29-1,TRBD1,CSVEAQTGTEAFF,TGCAGCGTTGAAGCCCAGACAGGGACTGAAGCTTTCTTT
few,TRBJ2-7,TRBV12-5,TRBD1,CASGLVVTGTTYEQYF,TGTGCTAGTGGTTTGGTAGTGACAGGGACCACCTACGAGCAGTACTTC
NA,TRBJ1-2,TRBV29-1,NA,CSVDGREGYTF,TGCAGCGTTGATGGTCGGGAAGGCTACACCTTC
NA,TRBJ1-1,TRBV21-1,NA,CASSKVGDTMNTEAFF,TGTGCCAGCAGCAAAGTTGGCGACACCATGAACACTGAAGCTTTCTTT
few,TRBJ1-2,TRBV7-9,NA,CASSPNRQPNYGYTF,TGTGCCAGCAGCCCTAACAGACAACCCAACTATGGCTACACCTTC
few,TRBJ1-2,TRBV4-2,TRBD1,CASSQEYRGRGIYGYTF,TGTGCCAGCAGCCAAGAGTACAGGGGGCGAGGGATCTATGGCTACACCTTC
NA,TRBJ2-1,TRBV4-3,NA,CASSPWDSLRVLGNEQFF,TGCGCCAGCAGCCCTTGGGACTCCCTTAGAGTTTTGGGCAATGAGCAGTTCTTC
few,TRBJ2-7,TRBV14,NA,CASSPGREQYF,TGTGCCAGCAGCCCCGGCAGGGAGCAGTACTTC
few,TRBJ1-1,TRBV28,NA,CASSPLWASNTEAFF,TGTGCCAGCAGTCCACTTTGGGCCTCTAACACTGAAGCTTTCTTT
NA,TRBJ2-1,TRBV28,TRBD2,CASSLKAGGNEQFF,TGTGCCAGCAGTTTAAAAGCGGGGGGGAATGAGCAGTTCTTC
NA,TRBJ1-2,TRBV7-6,TRBD1,CASSLEWAGGGYTF,TGTGCCAGCAGCTTAGAGTGGGCAGGGGGTGGCTACACCTTC
NA,TRBJ2-2,TRBV7-3,NA,CASSRDSLTGELFF,TGTGCCAGCAGCCGCGACAGCCTCACCGGGGAGCTGTTTTTT
NA,TRBJ2-1,TRBV5-1,NA,CASSLATGRTYNEQFF,TGCGCCAGCAGCTTGGCCACAGGCCGTACCTACAATGAGCAGTTCTTC
few,TRBJ1-2,TRBV4-2,NA,CASSQAPGQQFPYGYTF,TGTGCCAGCAGCCAAGCCCCCGGACAGCAATTTCCTTATGGCTACACCTTC
NA,TRBJ2-6,TRBV7-3,TRBD1,CASSPDRVGYSGANVLTF,TGTGCCAGCAGCCCGGACAGGGTCGGGTACTCTGGGGCCAACGTCCTGACTTTC
NA,TRBJ2-1,TRBV6-6,TRBD2,CASSLSGTSGRNEQFF,TGTGCCAGCAGTTTGTCGGGGACTAGCGGGCGCAATGAGCAGTTCTTC
NA,TRBJ1-2,TRBV27,NA,CASSVWGLGGYGYTF,TGTGCCAGCAGTGTCTGGGGTTTGGGGGGCTATGGCTACACCTTC
few,TRBJ2-7,TRBV28,NA,CASSPRTAEQYF,TGTGCCAGCAGTCCGAGGACAGCCGAGCAGTACTTC
NA,TRBJ2-1,TRBV28,TRBD2,CASSLFGASGFF,TGTGCCAGCAGTTTATTCGGGGCTAGCGGGTTCTTC